This is a list of T cell receptor beta chains from one sample in a study of cytomegalovirus exposure and HLA in healthy donors. Using immunoSEQ multiplex PCR, the repertoire was profiled, and TCRdb retains in-frame clones only, with some absent. Here the sample spans under 250,000 clones, around 90% being singletons. Material for sequencing was PBMCs. These receptors originate from a young woman in good health and CMV-seropositive. CDR3s include the opening cysteine and the closing phenylalanine or tryptophan. A D gene is named only where the DNA matches it firmly. Clone size is shown for a subset of rows, as once, few, many or a class of expanded clone.

j_call clone_size d_call v_call cdr3_aa cdr3_nt
TRBJ2-2 . . TRBV4-1 CASSQPGLAVRGELFF TGCGCCAGCAGCCAACCGGGACTGGCAGTCCGCGGGGAGCTGTTTTTT
TRBJ2-7 . TRBD1 TRBV27 CASRLQGAKNEQYF TGTGCCAGCAGGTTACAGGGGGCGAAAAACGAGCAGTACTTC
TRBJ2-3 . TRBD2 TRBV13 CASSWGLAGTDTQYF TGTGCCAGCAGCTGGGGACTAGCGGGCACAGATACGCAGTATTTT
TRBJ2-2 . . TRBV10-3 CAISRIRDTGELFF TGTGCCATCAGTAGGATCAGGGATACCGGGGAGCTGTTTTTT
TRBJ2-3 . TRBD1 TRBV19 CASSGTGGIDTQYF TGTGCCAGTAGCGGGACAGGGGGGATTGATACGCAGTATTTT
TRBJ1-1 . . TRBV27 CASSFGSSNTEAFF TGTGCCAGCAGTTTTGGGAGTTCGAACACTGAAGCTTTCTTT
TRBJ1-5 once . TRBV10-2 CASSEWQGLRYSNQPQHF TGCGCCAGCAGTGAGTGGCAGGGGTTACGATATAGCAATCAGCCCCAGCATTTT
TRBJ2-1 . TRBD2 TRBV5-4 CASSLGGLAGGSYNEQFF TGTGCCAGCAGCTTGGGAGGGCTAGCGGGGGGTTCCTACAATGAGCAGTTCTTC
TRBJ2-1 . TRBD2 TRBV13 CASSSRTSGRAGNEQFF TGTGCCAGCAGCTCCCGGACTAGCGGGAGGGCGGGGAATGAGCAGTTCTTC
TRBJ2-7 . TRBD1 TRBV18 CASSPPSTGYSYEQYF TGTGCCAGCTCACCACCCTCGACAGGGTACTCCTACGAGCAGTACTTC
TRBJ2-7 few . TRBV28 CASSLSPDWSSYEQYF TGTGCCAGCAGTTTATCGCCGGATTGGAGCTCCTACGAGCAGTACTTC
TRBJ1-2 . TRBD1 TRBV6-5 CASSRGQSYGYTF TGTGCCAGCAGCCGGGGACAGTCCTATGGCTACACCTTC
TRBJ2-2 . TRBD2 TRBV5-1 CASSLDGLAASWVGELFF TGCGCCAGCAGCTTGGATGGTCTAGCGGCCTCCTGGGTCGGGGAGCTGTTTTTT
TRBJ2-2 once . TRBV28 CASSRGYTGELFF TGTGCCAGCAGTAGAGGCTACACCGGGGAGCTGTTTTTT
TRBJ1-5 . . TRBV19 CASSRVGNQPQHF TGTGCCAGTAGTCGGGTTGGCAATCAGCCCCAGCATTTT
TRBJ2-2 . . TRBV30 CAWTQGSTDTGELFF TGTGCCTGGACCCAGGGTAGTACCGACACCGGGGAGCTGTTTTTT
TRBJ2-2 . TRBD1 TRBV9 CASSRGGAGELFF TGTGCCAGCAGCCGAGGGGGCGCCGGGGAGCTGTTTTTT
TRBJ2-2 . . TRBV10-1 CASSVGSPGELFF TGCGCCAGCAGTGTTGGCTCCCCCGGGGAGCTGTTTTTT
TRBJ2-7 . TRBD2 TRBV6-5 CASSYSRSGTYEQYF TGTGCCAGCAGTTACTCGCGTAGCGGGACCTACGAGCAGTACTTC
TRBJ2-7 . . TRBV2 CASVENLGEQYF TGTGCCAGCGTTGAAAATCTCGGCGAGCAGTACTTC
TRBJ2-7 few . TRBV4-2 CASSQEQEQYF TGTGCCAGCAGCCAAGAACAGGAGCAGTACTTC
TRBJ2-7 . . TRBV4-2 CASSQGGSSYEQYF TGTGCCAGCAGCCAAGGGGGCAGCTCCTACGAGCAGTACTTC
TRBJ2-3 . TRBD2 TRBV27 CASSFGSGSTDTQYF TGTGCCAGCAGTTTTGGTAGCGGGAGCACAGATACGCAGTATTTT
TRBJ2-1 . . TRBV11-2 CASSLVSRNNEQFF TGTGCCAGCAGCTTAGTGTCTAGAAACAATGAGCAGTTCTTC
TRBJ2-7 . TRBD1 TRBV9 CASSGRDRPYEQYF TGTGCCAGCAGCGGCCGGGACAGGCCCTACGAGCAGTACTTC
TRBJ1-1 . . TRBV27 CASRSGGSTEAFF TGTGCCAGCAGGTCAGGAGGCAGCACTGAAGCTTTCTTT
TRBJ2-2 . . TRBV6-6 CASSYGPPGAGELFF TGTGCCAGCAGTTACGGACCCCCCGGGGCCGGGGAGCTGTTTTTT
TRBJ2-1 . . TRBV28 CATTSGSSYNEQFF TGTGCCACTACTTCCGGGAGCTCCTACAATGAGCAGTTCTTC
TRBJ1-4 . . TRBV11-2 CASSQGRGGEKLFF TGTGCCAGCAGCCAGGGAAGGGGGGGAGAAAAACTGTTTTTT
TRBJ2-6 . TRBD1 TRBV10-2 CASRGQTGGANVLTF TGCGCCAGCAGGGGACAGACCGGTGGGGCCAACGTCCTGACTTTC
TRBJ2-1 . TRBD2 TRBV27 CASSLYVPGTSGLYNEQFF TGTGCCAGCAGTTTATACGTACCGGGGACTAGCGGACTCTACAATGAGCAGTTCTTC
TRBJ1-1 . TRBD1 TRBV6-6 CASSYVGQQSAFF TGTGCCAGCAGTTACGTGGGACAGCAATCGGCTTTCTTT
TRBJ1-5 . . TRBV5-6 CASSLLTGNQPQHF TGTGCCAGCAGCTTGCTAACAGGCAATCAGCCCCAGCATTTT
TRBJ2-7 once . TRBV5-1 CASRRDYEQYF TGCGCCAGCAGAAGAGACTACGAGCAGTACTTC
TRBJ1-1 few . TRBV20-1 CSAREINEAFF TGCAGTGCTCGAGAAATTAATGAAGCTTTCTTT
TRBJ2-7 . . TRBV2 CASSDQEYYEQYF TGTGCCAGCAGTGATCAGGAATACTACGAGCAGTACTTC
TRBJ1-4 . TRBD1 TRBV7-8 CASSLKRDRVGEKLFF TGTGCCAGCAGCTTAAAACGGGACAGGGTAGGAGAAAAACTGTTTTTT
TRBJ2-7 . TRBD1 TRBV14 CASSRDSYEQYF TGTGCCAGCAGCCGGGACAGCTACGAGCAGTACTTC